Presented here are 4 T cell receptor beta chains from one specimen sequenced in a study of T cells after yellow fever vaccination. TCRdb re-called the 5' RACE reads through MiXCR, storing one row per CDR3 protein. Of 340,000 or so distinct CDR3 sequences in the sample, 9.5% to 15% were seen once. The sequencing here drew on CD4+ T cells sorted from PBMCs, taken 15 days after the yellow fever booster vaccination. The receptor set was obtained from a man younger than 35 who received the YFV17D yellow fever vaccine.

There are a few counts of this clonotype. The chain uses TRBV6-5 and TRBJ2-7; D might be TRBD2 (7 bases). Trimming shortened V by 2 bases and J by 4 bases, and 12 bases separated the two germline ends. The CDR3 length is 14 residues. Germline V gives CDR1 MNHEY, CDR2 SVGAGI. Here the CDR3 reads CASSYRGAGYEQYF. CDR3 in DNA: TGTGCCAGCAGTTACCGGGGGGCTGGATACGAGCAGTACTTC.

The chain couples TRBV6-2 or TRBV6-3 to TRBJ2-1, with TRBD1 matching over 7 bases. Trimming at V came to 0 bases and at J to 9 bases, leaving 8 bases not matched to a gene. The CDR3 is made up of 15 amino acids. Germline loops: CDR1 MNHEY, CDR2 SVGEGT. The CDR3 sequence is CASSYSATGVGEQFF. The CDR3 nucleotides are TGTGCCAGCAGTTACTCTGCCACAGGGGTGGGTGAGCAGTTCTTC.

This clonotype has a handful of counts. The chain links TRBV12-3 or TRBV12-4 to TRBJ2-3; 13 bases map to TRBD2. The CDR3 loop spans 16 amino acids. V shed 5 bases, J shed 2 bases, and the junction held 4 bases outside the gene matches. The DNA of the CDR3 is TGTGCCAGCAGTCAAGGACTAGCGGGGGCCACAGATACGCAGTATTTT. This encodes CASSQGLAGATDTQYF.

This rearrangement joins TRBV7-8 to TRBJ1-3; D gene unclear. Germline V gene sequence: CDR1 SGHVS, CDR2 FQNEAQ. The CDR3 is 15 residues long. V lost 1 base to trimming and J lost 4 bases, with 11 bases between them. Here the CDR3 DNA reads TGTGCCAGCAGCTTAGTCGAGATGGCGGGAAACACCATATATTTT. This sequence encodes CASSLVEMAGNTIYF. Combining the CDR3 with reference TRBV7-8 and TRBJ1-3 gives the whole variable domain GAGVSQSPRYKVAKRGQDVALRCDPISGHVSLFWYQQALGQGPEFLTYFQNEAQLDKSGLPSDRFFAERPEGSVSTLKIQRTQQEDSAVYLCASSLVEMAGNTIYFGEGSWLTVV.